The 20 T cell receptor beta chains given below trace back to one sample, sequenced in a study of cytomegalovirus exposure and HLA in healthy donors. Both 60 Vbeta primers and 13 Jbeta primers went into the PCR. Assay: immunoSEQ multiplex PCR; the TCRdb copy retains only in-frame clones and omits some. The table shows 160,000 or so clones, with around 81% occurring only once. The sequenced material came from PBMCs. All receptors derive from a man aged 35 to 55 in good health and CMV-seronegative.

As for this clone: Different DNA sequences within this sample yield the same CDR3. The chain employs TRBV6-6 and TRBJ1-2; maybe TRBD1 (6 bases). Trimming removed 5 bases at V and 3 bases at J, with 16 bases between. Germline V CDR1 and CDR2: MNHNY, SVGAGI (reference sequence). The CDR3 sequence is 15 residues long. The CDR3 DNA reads TGTGCCAGCAGTCCACAGGGATTGGGTGACTATGGCTACACCTTC. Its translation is CASSPQGLGDYGYTF.

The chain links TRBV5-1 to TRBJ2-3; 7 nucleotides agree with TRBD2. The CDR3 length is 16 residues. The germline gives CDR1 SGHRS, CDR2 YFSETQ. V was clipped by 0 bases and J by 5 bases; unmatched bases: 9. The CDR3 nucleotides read TGCGCCAGCAGCTTGGTCGCTTCGGGGGAGGGAGATACGCAGTATTTT. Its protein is CASSLVASGEGDTQYF.

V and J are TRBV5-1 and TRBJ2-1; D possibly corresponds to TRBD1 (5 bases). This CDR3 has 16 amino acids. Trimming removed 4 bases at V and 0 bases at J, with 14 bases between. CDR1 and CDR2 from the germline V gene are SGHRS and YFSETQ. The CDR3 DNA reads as TGCGCCAGCAGCCCGACAGTTGCAAGCTCCTACAATGAGCAGTTCTTC. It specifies CASSPTVASSYNEQFF.

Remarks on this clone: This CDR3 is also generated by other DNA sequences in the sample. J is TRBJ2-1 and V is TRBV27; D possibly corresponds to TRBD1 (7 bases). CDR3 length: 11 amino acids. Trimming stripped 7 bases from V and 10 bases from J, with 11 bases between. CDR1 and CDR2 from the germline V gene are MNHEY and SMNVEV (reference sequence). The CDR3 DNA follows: TGTGCCAGCACCAGGGGGGTGGAGCAGTTCTTC. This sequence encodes CASTRGVEQFF.

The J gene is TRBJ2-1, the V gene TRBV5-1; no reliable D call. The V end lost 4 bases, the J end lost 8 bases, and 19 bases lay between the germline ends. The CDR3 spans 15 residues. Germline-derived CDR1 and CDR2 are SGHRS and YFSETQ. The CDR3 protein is CASSPDSFLLYEQFF. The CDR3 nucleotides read TGCGCCAGCAGCCCTGACTCGTTCTTGTTGTATGAGCAGTTCTTC.

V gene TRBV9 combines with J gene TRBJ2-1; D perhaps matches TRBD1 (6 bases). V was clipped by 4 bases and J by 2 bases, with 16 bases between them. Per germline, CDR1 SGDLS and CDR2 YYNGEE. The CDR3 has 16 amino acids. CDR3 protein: CASSIHREMTYNEQFF. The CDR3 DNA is TGTGCCAGCAGCATCCACAGGGAGATGACCTACAATGAGCAGTTCTTC.

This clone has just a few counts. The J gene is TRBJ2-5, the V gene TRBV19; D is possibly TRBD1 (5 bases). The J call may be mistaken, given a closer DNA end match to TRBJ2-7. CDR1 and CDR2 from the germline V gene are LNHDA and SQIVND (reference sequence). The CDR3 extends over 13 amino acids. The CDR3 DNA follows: TGTGCCAGTAGTACCTCCGACAGCTACGAGCAGTACTTC. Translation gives CASSTSDSYEQYF.

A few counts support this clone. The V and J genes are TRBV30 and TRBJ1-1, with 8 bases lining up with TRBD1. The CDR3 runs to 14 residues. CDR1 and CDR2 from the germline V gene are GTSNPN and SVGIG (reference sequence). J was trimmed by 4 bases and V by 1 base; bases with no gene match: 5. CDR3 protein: CAWSARGLSTEAFF. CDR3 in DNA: TGTGCCTGGAGTGCCAGGGGGCTGAGCACTGAAGCTTTCTTT.

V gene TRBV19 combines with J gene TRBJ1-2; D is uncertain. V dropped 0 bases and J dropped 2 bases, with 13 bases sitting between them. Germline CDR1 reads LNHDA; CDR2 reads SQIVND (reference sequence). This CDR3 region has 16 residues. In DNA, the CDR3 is TGTGCCAGTAGTATAGATGTCACGGGGAGAAACTATGGCTACACCTTC. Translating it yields CASSIDVTGRNYGYTF.

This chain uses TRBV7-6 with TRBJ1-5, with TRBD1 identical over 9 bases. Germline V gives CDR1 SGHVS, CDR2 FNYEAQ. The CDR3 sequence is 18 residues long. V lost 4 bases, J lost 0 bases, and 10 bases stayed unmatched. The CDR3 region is CASSSGGTGIFSNQPQHF. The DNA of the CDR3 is TGTGCCAGCAGCTCAGGGGGGACAGGGATATTTAGCAATCAGCCCCAGCATTTT.

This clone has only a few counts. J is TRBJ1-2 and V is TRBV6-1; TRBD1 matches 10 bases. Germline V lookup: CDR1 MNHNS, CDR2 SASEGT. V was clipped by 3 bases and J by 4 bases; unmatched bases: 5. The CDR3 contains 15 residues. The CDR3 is CASSDPGQGLYGYTF. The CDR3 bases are TGTGCCAGCAGTGATCCGGGACAGGGGCTCTATGGCTACACCTTC.

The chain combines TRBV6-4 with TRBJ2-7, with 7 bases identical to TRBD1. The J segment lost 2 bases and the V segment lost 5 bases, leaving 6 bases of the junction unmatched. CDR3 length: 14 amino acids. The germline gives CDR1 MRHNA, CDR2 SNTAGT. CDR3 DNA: TGTGCCAGCAGTCGTACAGGGGTTCCCTACGAGCAGTACGTC. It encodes CASSRTGVPYEQYV.

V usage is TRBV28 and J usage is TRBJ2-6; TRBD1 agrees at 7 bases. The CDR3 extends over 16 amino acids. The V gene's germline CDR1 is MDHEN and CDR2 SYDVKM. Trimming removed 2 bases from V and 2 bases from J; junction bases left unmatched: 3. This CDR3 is CASSLQGVTGANVLTF. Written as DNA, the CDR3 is TGTGCCAGCAGTTTACAGGGGGTGACTGGGGCCAACGTCCTGACTTTC.

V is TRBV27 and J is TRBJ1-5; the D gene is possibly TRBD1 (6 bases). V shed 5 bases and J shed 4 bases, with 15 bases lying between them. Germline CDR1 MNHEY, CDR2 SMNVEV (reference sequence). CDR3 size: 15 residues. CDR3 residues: CASSPGGQRNQPQHF. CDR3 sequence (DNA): TGTGCCAGCAGTCCGGGAGGACAGCGTAATCAGCCCCAGCATTTT.

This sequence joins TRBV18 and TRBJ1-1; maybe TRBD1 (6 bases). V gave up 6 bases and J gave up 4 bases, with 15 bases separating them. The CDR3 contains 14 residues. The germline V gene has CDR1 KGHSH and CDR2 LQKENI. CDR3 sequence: CASSQAGAGTEAFF. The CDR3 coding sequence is TGTGCCAGCTCGCAGGCGGGGGCGGGCACTGAAGCTTTCTTT.

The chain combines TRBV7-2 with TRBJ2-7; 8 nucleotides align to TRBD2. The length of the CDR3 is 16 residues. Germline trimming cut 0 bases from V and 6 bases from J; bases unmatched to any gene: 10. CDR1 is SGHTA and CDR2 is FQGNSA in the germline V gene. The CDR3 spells CASSLAHSGRGVEQYF. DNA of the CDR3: TGTGCCAGCAGCTTAGCCCACAGCGGGAGAGGGGTCGAGCAGTACTTC.

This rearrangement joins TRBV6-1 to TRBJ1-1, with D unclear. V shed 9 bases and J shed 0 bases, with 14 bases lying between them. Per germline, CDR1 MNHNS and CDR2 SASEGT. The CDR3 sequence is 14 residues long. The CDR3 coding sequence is TGTGCCAGTACTTTCGGGGAGATGAACACTGAAGCTTTCTTT. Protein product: CASTFGEMNTEAFF.

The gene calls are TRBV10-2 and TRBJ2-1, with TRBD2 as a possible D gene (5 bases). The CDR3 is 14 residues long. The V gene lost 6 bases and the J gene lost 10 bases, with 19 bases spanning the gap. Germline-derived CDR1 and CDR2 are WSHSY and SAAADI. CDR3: CASRASGPSGEQFF. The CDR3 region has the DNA TGCGCCAGCAGAGCCTCCGGGCCATCGGGGGAGCAGTTCTTC.

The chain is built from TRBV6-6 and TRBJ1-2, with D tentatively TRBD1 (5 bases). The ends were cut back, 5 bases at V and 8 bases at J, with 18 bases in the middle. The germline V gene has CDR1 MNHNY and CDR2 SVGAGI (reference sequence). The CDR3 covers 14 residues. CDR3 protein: CASSLASGSDGYTF. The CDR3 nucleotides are TGTGCCAGCAGTCTTGCATCAGGGTCCGACGGCTACACCTTC.

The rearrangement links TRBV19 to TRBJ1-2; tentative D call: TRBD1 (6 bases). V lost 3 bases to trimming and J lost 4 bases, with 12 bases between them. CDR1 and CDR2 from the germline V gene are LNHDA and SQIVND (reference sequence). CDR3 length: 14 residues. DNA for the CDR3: TGTGCCAGTAGTATTAACAGGGCGGCCTATGGCTACACCTTC. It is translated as CASSINRAAYGYTF.